This T cell receptor (beta chain) comes out of a study of PD-1 blockade in mismatch repair-deficient tumors. Across the study: All were previously treated, progressing patients with about 11 mismatch repair-deficient cancer types.

Trimming pared 1 base from V and 0 bases from J, leaving 7 bases between. This CDR3 is 15 amino acids long. Germline-derived CDR1 and CDR2 are SGHNT and YENEEA. Every patient had mismatch repair deficiency by PCR or immunohistochemistry. Some clones are missing from TCRdb's copy, which holds only in-frame ones; the method was immunoSEQ multiplex PCR. The sample yields approximately 130,000 clones, 70% to 90% seen once. The origin of this receptor is an adult with mismatch repair-deficient cancer. The sequencing here drew on peripheral blood, taken 44 weeks after starting pembrolizumab. The V call is TRBV11-3, the J call TRBJ2-1; D is undetermined. The CDR3: CASSLGPSSYNEQFF. DNA for the CDR3: TGTGCCAGCAGCTTAGGGCCTAGCTCCTACAATGAGCAGTTCTTC.